The T cell receptor beta chain under discussion was sequenced for a study of metastatic and nonmetastatic thyroid tumors. Study context: The comparison covered peripheral blood and tumor or nodule tissue in malignant and benign thyroid patients.

In the source study's methods: Across clinicopathological groups, CDR3 differences served as the basis for building a distant-metastasis classifier for papillary thyroid cancer. Using MiXCR, TCRdb re-called clones from the PCR reads. The V and J calls come from TCRdb's annotation, not from the publication. The sample holds tens of thousands of clones; roughly 12% are singletons and the top ten take approximately 25%. The entire patient cohort was treatment-naive prior to thyroid surgery. Germline values: CDR1 SEHNR, CDR2 FQNEAQ (reference sequence). CDR3 size: 13 residues. V was trimmed by 3 bases and J by 6 bases, leaving 12 bases between them. This clone was seen at least ten times.

V gene TRBV7-9 combines with J gene TRBJ2-7; D possibly uses TRBD1 or TRBD2 (6 bases each). The sequence was collected from a female donor with papillary thyroid cancer or a benign thyroid nodule (not recorded which). Some clones in this sample may be carry-over from other donors' samples. Sequenced material: blood. The CDR3 region is CASSLGGQFEQYF. The CDR3 DNA follows: TGTGCCAGCAGCTTGGGAGGACAGTTCGAGCAGTACTTC. The full variable domain, with the rest looked up from reference TRBV7-9 and TRBJ2-7, is DTGVSQNPRHKITKRGQNVTFRCDPISEHNRLYWYRQTLGQGPEFLTYFQNEAQLEKSRLLSDRFSAERPKGSFSTLEIQRTEQGDSAMYLCASSLGGQFEQYFGPGTRLTVT.